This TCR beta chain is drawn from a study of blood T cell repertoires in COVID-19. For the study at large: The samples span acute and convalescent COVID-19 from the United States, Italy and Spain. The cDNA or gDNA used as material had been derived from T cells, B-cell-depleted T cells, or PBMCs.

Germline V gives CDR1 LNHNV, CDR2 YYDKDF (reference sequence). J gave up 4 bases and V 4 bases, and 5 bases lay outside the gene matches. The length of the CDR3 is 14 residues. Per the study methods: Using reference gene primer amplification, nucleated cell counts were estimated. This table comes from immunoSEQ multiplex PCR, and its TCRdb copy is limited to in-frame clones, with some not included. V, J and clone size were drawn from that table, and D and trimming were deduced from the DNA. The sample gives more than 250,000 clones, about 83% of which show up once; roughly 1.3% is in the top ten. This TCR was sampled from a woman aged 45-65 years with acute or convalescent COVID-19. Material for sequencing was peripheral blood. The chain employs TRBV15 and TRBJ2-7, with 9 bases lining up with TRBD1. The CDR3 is CATSNPGQGYEQYF. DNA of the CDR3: TGTGCCACCAGCAATCCGGGACAGGGTTACGAGCAGTACTTC.